The present T cell receptor beta chain was sequenced within a study of OX40 agonist ivuxolimab in advanced cancers. Of note for this clone: Its antigen is unknown.

Sequenced by immunoSEQ multiplex PCR; TCRdb stores in-frame clones only, minus some. The sample lists 70,000 to 90,000 clones, roughly nine tenths seen once, with 8.4% in the top ten. General observations from the study: Researchers report that CD8+ T cells had, on average, more expanded clones than CD4+. Dose levels from 0.1 to 3.0 mg/kg saw CD4+ and CD8+ blood T cells expand clonally by week 6. Part of the nonresponder group also had normalized T-cell clonal expansion that was low.

This receptor was obtained from an adult with an advanced solid tumor such as melanoma, head and neck, liver or kidney cancer. The starting material was CD4+ or CD8+ T cells sorted from blood, obtained in a trial of the OX40 agonist ivuxolimab.

CDR3 in amino acids: CASSFRGQGLSPLHF. For the CDR3, the DNA is TGTGCCAGCAGTTTCCGGGGACAGGGTTTGTCACCCCTCCACTTT. The J gene is TRBJ1-6, the V gene TRBV28, with 9 nucleotides matching TRBD1. The CDR3 contains 15 residues. Germline V CDR1 and CDR2: MDHEN, SYDVKM. V lost 3 bases and J lost 10; bases outside the gene matches: 7.